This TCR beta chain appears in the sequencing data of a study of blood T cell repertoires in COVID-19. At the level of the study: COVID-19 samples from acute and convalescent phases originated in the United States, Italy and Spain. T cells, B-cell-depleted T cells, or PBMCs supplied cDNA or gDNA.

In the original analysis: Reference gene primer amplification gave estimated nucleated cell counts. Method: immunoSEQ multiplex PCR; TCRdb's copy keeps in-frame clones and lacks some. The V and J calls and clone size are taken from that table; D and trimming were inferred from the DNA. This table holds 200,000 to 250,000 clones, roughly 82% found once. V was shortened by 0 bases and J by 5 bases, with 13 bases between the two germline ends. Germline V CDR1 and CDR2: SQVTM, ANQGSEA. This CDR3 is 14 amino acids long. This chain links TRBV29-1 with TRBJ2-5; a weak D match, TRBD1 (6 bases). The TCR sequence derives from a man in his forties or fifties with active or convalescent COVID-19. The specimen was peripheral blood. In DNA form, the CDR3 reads TGCAGCGTTGAAGATTCAGGGGTATGGGAGACCCAGTACTTC. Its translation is CSVEDSGVWETQYF.